One sample yielded the 14 T cell receptor beta chains listed below, sequenced in a study of blood T cell repertoires in COVID-19. This table comes from immunoSEQ multiplex PCR, and its TCRdb copy is limited to in-frame clones, with some not included. The table lists about 230,000 clones, roughly 82% of them singletons, with approximately 2.4% in the top ten. The specimen was peripheral blood. The receptors here all came from a man in his forties who had recovered from COVID-19.

The chain carries TRBV29-1 and TRBJ2-3, with no clear D. The CDR3 has 13 amino acids. Germline V gene lookup returns CDR1 SQVTM and CDR2 ANQGSEA. V was cut by 4 bases and J by 0 bases, with 8 bases left in between. The CDR3 sequence is CSVGPGSTDTQYF. CDR3 nucleotide sequence: TGCAGCGTTGGCCCCGGGAGCACAGATACGCAGTATTTT.

CDR3 sequence reads: CASSFWQSNTGELFF. CDR3 DNA: TGTGCCAGCAGTTTTTGGCAATCGAACACCGGGGAGCTGTTTTTT. The chain links TRBV28 to TRBJ2-2; D is undetermined. Germline V gives CDR1 MDHEN, CDR2 SYDVKM. The CDR3 totals 15 residues. The V and J ends lost 3 bases and 0 bases respectively, with 8 bases between them.

The chain uses TRBV18 and TRBJ2-3; D is perhaps TRBD2 (5 bases). V was pared by 6 bases and J by 4 bases, with 17 bases between. Per the germline V gene, CDR1 is KGHSH and CDR2 is LQKENI. The CDR3 contains 15 residues. The CDR3 protein is CASSATSPPADTQYF. The CDR3, as DNA: TGTGCCAGCTCGGCCACTAGTCCGCCCGCAGATACGCAGTATTTT.

The chain links TRBV5-6 to TRBJ2-3; 9 bases map to TRBD1. Trimming took 1 base from V and 5 from J; bases not matched to a gene: 11. The CDR3 is made up of 17 amino acids. The germline V gene encodes CDR1 SGHDT and CDR2 YYEEEE. CDR3 residues: CASSLLRDRVRRDTQYF. CDR3 nucleotides: TGTGCCAGCAGCTTGTTACGGGACAGGGTTCGGAGAGATACGCAGTATTTT.

The chain carries TRBV28 and TRBJ1-3; no firm D call. The CDR3 is made up of 15 amino acids. Between the trimmed V and J ends, which lost 3 bases and 1 base, there was a span of 10 bases. Germline V gene lookup returns CDR1 MDHEN and CDR2 SYDVKM. The CDR3 sequence is CASSLGGNSGNTIYF. In DNA, the CDR3 is TGTGCCAGCAGTTTGGGAGGAAATTCTGGAAACACCATATATTTT. Full variable domain (outside the CDR3, taken from reference TRBV28 and TRBJ1-3): DVKVTQSSRYLVKRTGEKVFLECVQDMDHENMFWYRQDPGLGLRLIYFSYDVKMKEKGDIPEGYSVSREKKERFSLILESASTNQTSMYLCASSLGGNSGNTIYFGEGSWLTVV.

The count of this clone is one. V usage is TRBV5-5 and J usage is TRBJ1-1; D might be TRBD1 (5 bases). Germline V gene lookup returns CDR1 SGHKS and CDR2 YYEKEE (reference sequence). V was cut by 4 bases and J by 6 bases, with 16 bases left in between. The CDR3 contains 14 residues. DNA of the CDR3: TGTGCCAGCAGCCCCACGGAGGGACGTGCTGAAGCTTTCTTT. It specifies CASSPTEGRAEAFF.

The chain uses TRBV4-3 and TRBJ2-7; TRBD1 matches 8 bases. Trimming took 0 bases from V and 3 from J; bases not matched to a gene: 4. The CDR3 covers 15 residues. CDR1 LGHNA and CDR2 YSLEER come from the germline V gene. Here the CDR3 reads CASSQETGANYEQYF. The CDR3 region has the DNA TGCGCCAGCAGCCAAGAGACAGGGGCGAACTACGAGCAGTACTTC.

V and J are TRBV6-5 and TRBJ2-3, with D hard to call. The V end lost 0 bases, the J end lost 2 bases, and 12 bases lay between the germline ends. The germline V gene encodes CDR1 MNHEY and CDR2 SVGAGI. The CDR3 spans 16 residues. The CDR3 protein is CASSYSSSIATDTQYF. DNA for the CDR3: TGTGCCAGCAGTTACTCCTCCTCGATAGCCACAGATACGCAGTATTTT.

The rearrangement links TRBV19 to TRBJ2-3; TRBD1 aligns across 8 bases. Germline V gene lookup returns CDR1 LNHDA and CDR2 SQIVND (reference sequence). The V and J ends lost 5 bases and 4 bases, in that order; junction bases with no gene match: 8. The CDR3 spans 15 residues. This chain's CDR3 is CASSDAGGQADTQYF. The CDR3 bases are TGTGCCAGTAGTGATGCAGGGGGCCAAGCAGATACGCAGTATTTT. Full variable domain (missing parts from reference TRBV19 and TRBJ2-3): DGGITQSPKYLFRKEGQNVTLSCEQNLNHDAMYWYRQDPGQGLRLIYYSQIVNDFQKGDIAEGYSVSREKKESFPLTVTSAQKNPTAFYLCASSDAGGQADTQYFGPGTRLTVL.

In nucleotides, the CDR3 is TGTGCTAGTGGTTTAACGGAACTATCAGCCCAGCATTTT. Protein: CASGLTELSAQHF. This sequence joins TRBV12-5 and TRBJ1-5; D ambiguous. The V gene's germline CDR1 is LGHNT and CDR2 FRNRAP. This CDR3 has 13 amino acids. The V end was cut by 3 bases, the J end by 11 bases, with 14 bases between. Variable domain in full (rest from reference TRBV12-5 and TRBJ1-5): DARVTQTPRHKVTEMGQEVTMRCQPILGHNTVFWYRQTMMQGLELLAYFRNRAPLDDSGMPKDRFSAEMPDATLATLKIQPSEPRDSAVYFCASGLTELSAQHFGDGTRLSIL.

The chain is built from TRBV5-4 and TRBJ2-7; 10 bases line up with TRBD2. Losses at the gene ends were 5 bases for V and 6 bases for J; bases not matched to a gene: 8. The CDR3 sequence is 14 residues long. The V gene's germline CDR1 is SGHNT and CDR2 YYREEE (reference sequence). CDR3 loop: CASRSSGSGGEQYF. Here the CDR3 DNA reads TGTGCCAGCAGGTCTAGCGGGAGTGGGGGCGAGCAGTACTTC.

This clone was seen only a few times. This chain links TRBV4-3 with TRBJ2-5, with TRBD2 matching over 7 bases. The CDR3 length is 15 residues. The germline V gene encodes CDR1 LGHNA and CDR2 YSLEER. The J segment lost 5 bases and the V segment lost 0 bases, leaving 6 bases of the junction unmatched. CDR3: CASSQDIWGGETQYF. Written as DNA, the CDR3 is TGCGCCAGCAGCCAAGATATTTGGGGGGGGGAGACCCAGTACTTC.

The chain links TRBV4-3 to TRBJ2-7, with D maybe TRBD1 (6 bases). V was trimmed by 5 bases and J by 0 bases, leaving 11 bases between them. This CDR3 comprises 14 residues. Germline lookup yields CDR1 LGHNA and CDR2 YSLEER. The CDR3 sequence is CASSSYRDSYEQYF. DNA for the CDR3: TGCGCCAGCAGCAGTTACAGGGACTCCTACGAGCAGTACTTC.

The chain employs TRBV5-1 and TRBJ2-7, with 7 bases identical to TRBD1. From germline, CDR1 is SGHRS and CDR2 YFSETQ. CDR3 length: 14 amino acids. V trimming: 0 bases; J trimming: 5 bases; junction bases outside the gene matches: 5. The CDR3 region has the DNA TGCGCCAGCAGCTTGGGGGAGACAGGGAACGAGCAGTACTTC. This translates into CASSLGETGNEQYF. Using reference TRBV5-1 and TRBJ2-7 for the parts outside the CDR3, the full variable domain is KAGVTQTPRYLIKTRGQQVTLSCSPISGHRSVSWYQQTPGQGLQFLFEYFSETQRNKGNFPGRFSGRQFSNSRSEMNVSTLELGDSALYLCASSLGETGNEQYFGPGTRLTVT.